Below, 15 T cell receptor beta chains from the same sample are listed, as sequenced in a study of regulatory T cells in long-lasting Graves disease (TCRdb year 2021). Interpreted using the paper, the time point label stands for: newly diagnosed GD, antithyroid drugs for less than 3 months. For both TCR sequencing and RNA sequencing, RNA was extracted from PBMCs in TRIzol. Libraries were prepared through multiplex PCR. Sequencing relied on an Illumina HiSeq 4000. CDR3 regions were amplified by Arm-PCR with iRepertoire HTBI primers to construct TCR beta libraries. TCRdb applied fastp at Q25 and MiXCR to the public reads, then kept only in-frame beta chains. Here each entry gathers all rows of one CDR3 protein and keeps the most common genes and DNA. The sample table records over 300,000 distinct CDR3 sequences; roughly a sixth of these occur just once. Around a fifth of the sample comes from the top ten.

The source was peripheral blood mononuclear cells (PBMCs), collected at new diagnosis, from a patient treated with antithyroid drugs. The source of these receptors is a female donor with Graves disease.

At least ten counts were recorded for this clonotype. In nucleotides, the CDR3 is TGTGCCAGCAGCTTGGGGGCTAGCGGGAGGCACCCGGAGACCCAGTACTTC. It specifies CASSLGASGRHPETQYF. V gene TRBV11-3 combines with J gene TRBJ2-5; 11 nucleotides line up with TRBD2. Germline lookup yields CDR1 SGHNT and CDR2 YENEEA. CDR3 length: 17 residues. V shed 3 bases, J shed 5 bases, and the junction held 11 bases outside the gene matches. The whole variable domain, remainder taken from reference TRBV11-3 and TRBJ2-5, is EAGVVQSPRYKIIEKKQPVAFWCNPISGHNTLYWYLQNLGQGPELLIRYENEEAVDDSQLPKDRFSAERLKGVDSTLKIQPAELGDSAVYLCASSLGASGRHPETQYFGPGTRLLVL.

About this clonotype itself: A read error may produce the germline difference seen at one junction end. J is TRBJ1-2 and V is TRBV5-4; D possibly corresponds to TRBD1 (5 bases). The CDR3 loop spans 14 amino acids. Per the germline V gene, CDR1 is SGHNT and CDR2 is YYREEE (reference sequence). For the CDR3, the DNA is TGTGCCAACAGCCCCTGGGGCACGGCACGTGGCTACACCTTC. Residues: CANSPWGTARGYTF.

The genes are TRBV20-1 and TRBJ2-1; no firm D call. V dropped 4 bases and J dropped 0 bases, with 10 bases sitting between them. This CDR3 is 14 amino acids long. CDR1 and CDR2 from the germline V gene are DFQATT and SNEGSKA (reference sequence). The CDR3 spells CSATQDPSYNEQFF. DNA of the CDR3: TGCAGTGCTACCCAGGACCCCTCCTACAATGAGCAGTTCTTC.

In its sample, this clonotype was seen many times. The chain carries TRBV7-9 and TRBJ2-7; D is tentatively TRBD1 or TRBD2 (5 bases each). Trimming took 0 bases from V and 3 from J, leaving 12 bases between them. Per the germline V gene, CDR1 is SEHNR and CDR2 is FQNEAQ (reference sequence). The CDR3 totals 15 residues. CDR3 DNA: TGTGCCAGCAGCTTAGCCCAGGGAGAGCACTACGAGCAGTACTTC. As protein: CASSLAQGEHYEQYF.

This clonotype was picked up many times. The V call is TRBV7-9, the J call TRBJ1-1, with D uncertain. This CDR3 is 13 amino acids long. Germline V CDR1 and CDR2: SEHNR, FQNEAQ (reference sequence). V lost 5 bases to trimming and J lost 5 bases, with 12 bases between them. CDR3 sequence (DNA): TGTGCCAGCAGCCTTACGCTGTCGACTGAAGCTTTCTTT. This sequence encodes CASSLTLSTEAFF.

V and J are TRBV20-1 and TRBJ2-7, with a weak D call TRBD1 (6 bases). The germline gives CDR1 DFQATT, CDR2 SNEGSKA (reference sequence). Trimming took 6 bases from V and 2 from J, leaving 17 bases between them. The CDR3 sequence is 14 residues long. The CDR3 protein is CSAVPGHSPYEQYF. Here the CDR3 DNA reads TGCAGTGCCGTACCGGGACACTCCCCCTACGAGCAGTACTTC.

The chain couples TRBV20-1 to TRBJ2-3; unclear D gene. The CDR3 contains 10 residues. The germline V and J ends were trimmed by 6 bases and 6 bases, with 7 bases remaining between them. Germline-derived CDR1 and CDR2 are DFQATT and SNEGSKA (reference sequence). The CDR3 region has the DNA TGCAGTGCCCCCGGGGATACGCAGTATTTT. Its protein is CSAPGDTQYF.

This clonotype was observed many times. CDR3 amino acids: CASSLTVNTGELFF. The CDR3 nucleotides read TGTGCCAGCAGTTTGACGGTCAACACCGGGGAGCTGTTTTTT. The chain couples TRBV2 to TRBJ2-2; D uncertain. CDR3 length: 14 amino acids. Germline CDR1 reads SNHLY; CDR2 reads FYNNEI. Trimming removed 5 bases from V and 2 bases from J, with 9 bases in between.

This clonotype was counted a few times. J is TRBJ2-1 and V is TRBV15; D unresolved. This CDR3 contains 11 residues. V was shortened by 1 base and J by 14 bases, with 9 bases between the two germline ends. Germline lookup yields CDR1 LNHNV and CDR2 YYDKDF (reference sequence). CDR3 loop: CATSRGADEFF. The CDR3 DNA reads TGTGCCACCAGCAGAGGGGCGGATGAGTTCTTC.

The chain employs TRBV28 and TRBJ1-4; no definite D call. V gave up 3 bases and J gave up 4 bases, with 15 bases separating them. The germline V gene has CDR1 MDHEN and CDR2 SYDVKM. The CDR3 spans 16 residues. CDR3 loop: CASSFRQRVVNEKLFF. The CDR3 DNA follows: TGTGCCAGCAGTTTTAGGCAGAGGGTAGTTAATGAAAAACTGTTTTTT.

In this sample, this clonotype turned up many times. The CDR3 sequence is CASGARQPQHF. The CDR3 DNA sequence: TGTGCCAGCGGGGCCCGACAGCCCCAGCATTTT. The V and J genes are TRBV28 and TRBJ1-5, with D perhaps matching TRBD1 (5 bases). V lost 8 bases and J lost 7, with 9 bases in between. There are 11 residues in the CDR3. Per the germline V gene, CDR1 is MDHEN and CDR2 is SYDVKM.

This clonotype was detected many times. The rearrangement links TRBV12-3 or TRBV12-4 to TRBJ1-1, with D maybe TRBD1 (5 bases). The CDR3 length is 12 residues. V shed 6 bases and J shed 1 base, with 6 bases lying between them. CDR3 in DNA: TGTGCCAGCAGGAGGGGGAACACTGAAGCTTTCTTT. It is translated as CASRRGNTEAFF.

For the CDR3, the DNA is TGTGCCAGCGGAGGGGGGTCACACACAGATACGCAGTATTTT. Residues: CASGGGSHTDTQYF. The chain uses TRBV2 and TRBJ2-3; D could derive from TRBD1 or TRBD2 (6 bases each). The CDR3 sequence is 14 residues long. Germline V gene sequence: CDR1 SNHLY, CDR2 FYNNEI. Trimming shortened V by 8 bases and J by 2 bases, and 14 bases separated the two germline ends. Complete variable domain (other parts from reference TRBV2 and TRBJ2-3): EPEVTQTPSHQVTQMGQEVILRCVPISNHLYFYWYRQILGQKVEFLVSFYNNEISEKSEIFDDQFSVERPDGSNFTLKIRSTKLEDSAMYFCASGGGSHTDTQYFGPGTRLTVL.

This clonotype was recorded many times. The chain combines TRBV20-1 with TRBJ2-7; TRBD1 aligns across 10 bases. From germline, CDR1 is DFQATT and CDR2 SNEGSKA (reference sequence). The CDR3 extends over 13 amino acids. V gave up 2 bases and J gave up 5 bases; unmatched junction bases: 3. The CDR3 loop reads CSARRDRGDEQYF. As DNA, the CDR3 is TGCAGTGCTAGAAGGGACAGGGGCGACGAGCAGTACTTC.

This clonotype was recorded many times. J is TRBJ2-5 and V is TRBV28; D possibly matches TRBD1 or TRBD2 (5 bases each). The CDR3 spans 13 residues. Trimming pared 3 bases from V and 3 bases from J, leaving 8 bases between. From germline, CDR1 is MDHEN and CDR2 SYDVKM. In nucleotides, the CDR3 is TGTGCCAGCAGTTTTGGGGACGAAGAGACCCAGTACTTC. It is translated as CASSFGDEETQYF.